At least ten counts were recorded for the clone carrying this T cell receptor (beta chain). The library targeted TCRbeta and was prepared with unique molecular identifiers. In TCRdb, the PCR reads were re-called with MiXCR into one record per CDR3 protein. The sample shows roughly 20,000 distinct CDR3 sequences, approximately 10% of them seen only once. Germline CDR1 reads SGHVS; CDR2 reads FNYEAQ. The CDR3 length is 11 residues. The ends were cut back, 8 bases at V and 6 bases at J, with 8 bases in the middle. The sample comes from a study of T-cell reconstitution after alpha-beta-depleted transplantation in children.

The rearrangement links TRBV7-6 to TRBJ2-1; D remains ambiguous. This sample comprised PBMCs from the stem cell graft donor, obtained from the stem cell graft. The sequence was collected from a human donor who donated a stem cell graft to a child with chronic granulomatous disease. In DNA form, the CDR3 reads TGTGCCAGCGGTGTGAGCAATGAGCAGTTCTTC. Amino acids: CASGVSNEQFF.